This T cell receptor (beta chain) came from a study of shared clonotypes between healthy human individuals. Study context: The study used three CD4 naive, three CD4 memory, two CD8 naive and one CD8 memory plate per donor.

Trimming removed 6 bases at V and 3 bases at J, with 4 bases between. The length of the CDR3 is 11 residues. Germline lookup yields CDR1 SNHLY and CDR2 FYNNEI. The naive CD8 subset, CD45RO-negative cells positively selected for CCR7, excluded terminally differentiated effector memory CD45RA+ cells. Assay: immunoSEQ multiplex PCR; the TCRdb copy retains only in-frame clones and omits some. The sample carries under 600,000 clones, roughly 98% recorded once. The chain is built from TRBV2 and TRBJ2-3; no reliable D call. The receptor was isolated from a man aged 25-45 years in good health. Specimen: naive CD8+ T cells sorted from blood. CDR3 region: CASRQTDTQYF. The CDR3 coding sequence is TGTGCCAGCAGACAAACAGATACGCAGTATTTT.